These 24 T cell receptor beta chains came from one sample sequenced in a study of T cell responses to AZD1222 COVID-19 vaccine. Profiled with immunoSEQ multiplex PCR; TCRdb holds only in-frame clones, not every one. This table has roughly 120,000 clones, 80% to 95% appearing once. The sequences come from peripheral blood, collected 28 days after the second AZD1222 dose. The receptors originated from an adult who received the AZD1222 COVID-19 vaccine.

V usage is TRBV3-1 (or the pseudogene TRBV3-2) and J usage is TRBJ1-5; 9 bases map to TRBD1. Germline V CDR1 and CDR2: LGHDT, YNNKEL (reference sequence). The trim removed 3 bases at V and 0 bases at J, leaving 3 bases unmatched. CDR3 length equals 16 residues. The CDR3 bases are TGTGCCAGCAGCCATGACAGGGGGGATAGCAATCAGCCCCAGCATTTT. Translated: CASSHDRGDSNQPQHF.

This chain uses TRBV10-2 with TRBJ1-1; no clear D. The CDR3 runs to 11 residues. CDR1 is WSHSY and CDR2 is SAAADI in the germline V gene. The V and J ends lost 6 bases and 0 bases respectively, with 2 bases between them. CDR3 in amino acids: CASRVNTEAFF. CDR3 in DNA: TGCGCCAGCAGAGTGAACACTGAAGCTTTCTTT.

This chain connects TRBV27 to TRBJ1-2, with D maybe TRBD1 (6 bases). Trimming stripped 4 bases from V and 4 bases from J, with 13 bases between. The CDR3 runs to 14 residues. CDR1 and CDR2 (germline): MNHEY, SMNVEV (reference sequence). CDR3 coding DNA: TGTGCCAGCAGTTCTCCCGACAGGATCTATGGCTACACCTTC. Its protein product is CASSSPDRIYGYTF.

The chain combines TRBV6-5 with TRBJ2-7, with 7 positions matching TRBD2. The CDR3 extends over 14 amino acids. Per the germline V gene, CDR1 is MNHEY and CDR2 is SVGAGI. With 4 bases clipped from V and 7 bases from J, the junction kept 10 bases outside the gene matches. CDR3 protein: CASSSTHGDYEQYF. DNA of the CDR3: TGTGCCAGCAGTTCGACCCATGGGGACTATGAGCAGTACTTC.

This clone was counted once. This chain links TRBV2 with TRBJ1-1, with TRBD1 identical over 8 bases. The CDR3 is 15 amino acids. The ends lost 7 bases at V and 1 base at J; junction bases unmatched: 8. Looked up from germline, CDR1 is SNHLY and CDR2 is FYNNEI. The CDR3 region is CASIRGTGSNTEAFF. Here the CDR3 DNA reads TGTGCCAGCATTCGCGGGACAGGATCGAACACTGAAGCTTTCTTT.

The J gene is TRBJ1-1, the V gene TRBV3-1 (or the pseudogene TRBV3-2); maybe TRBD1 (6 bases). There are 15 residues in the CDR3. V gave up 1 base and J gave up 1 base, with 10 bases separating them. The V gene's germline CDR1 is LGHDT and CDR2 YNNKEL (reference sequence). The CDR3 loop reads CASSQGYRANTEAFF. The CDR3 nucleotides are TGTGCCAGCAGCCAAGGTTACAGGGCGAACACTGAAGCTTTCTTT.

The chain links TRBV9 to TRBJ1-5; 7 bases line up with TRBD1. V trimming: 4 bases; J trimming: 0 bases; junction bases outside the gene matches: 4. Germline CDR1 is SGDLS and CDR2 is YYNGEE. The CDR3 has 15 amino acids. The CDR3 DNA sequence: TGTGCCAGCAGCTTTACAGGGGATAGCAATCAGCCCCAGCATTTT. Its protein is CASSFTGDSNQPQHF.

V gene TRBV5-1 combines with J gene TRBJ2-3; the match to TRBD1 covers 9 bases. This CDR3 has 14 residues. Trimming at V came to 4 bases and at J to 4 bases, leaving 4 bases not matched to a gene. The germline CDR1 and CDR2 sequences are SGHRS and YFSETQ. For the CDR3, the DNA is TGCGCCAGCAGCGGGACAGGGAGGGCAGATACGCAGTATTTT. Protein sequence: CASSGTGRADTQYF.

In this sample, this clone turned up once. The rearrangement links TRBV21-1 to TRBJ1-5; the table gives TRBD1 as D, unverified against the DNA. TRBV21-1 is a known pseudogene. The CDR3 length is 15 residues. The CDR3 protein is CASSNRTGRGQPQHF. CDR3 coding DNA: TGTGCCAGCAGCAATCGGACAGGACGGGGTCAGCCCCAGCATTTT.

This sequence joins TRBV11-3 and TRBJ2-3; possible D gene TRBD2, 5 bases. The V end was cut by 3 bases, the J end by 2 bases, with 12 bases between. CDR1 and CDR2 (germline): SGHNT, YENEEA. The CDR3 has 15 residues. The CDR3 DNA follows: TGTGCCAGCAGCTTGACGGGGTCTCTCACAGATACGCAGTATTTT. Residues: CASSLTGSLTDTQYF.

The chain links TRBV24-1 to TRBJ2-6, with D perhaps TRBD1 or TRBD2 (5 bases each). V gave up 3 bases and J gave up 0 bases, with 14 bases separating them. The CDR3 totals 18 residues. The V gene's germline CDR1 is KGHDR and CDR2 SFDVKD. The CDR3 DNA reads as TGTGCCACCAGTGATAATTGGGACGGCTTCTCTGGGGCCAACGTCCTGACTTTC. This gives the protein CATSDNWDGFSGANVLTF.

This rearrangement joins TRBV18 to TRBJ1-6, with TRBD1 matching over 7 bases. The germline V gene has CDR1 KGHSH and CDR2 LQKENI. The CDR3 totals 16 residues. Trimming at V came to 0 bases and at J to 5 bases, leaving 4 bases not matched to a gene. The CDR3 DNA reads TGTGCCAGCTCACCACCCGCCAGGGGGAATAATTCACCCCTCCACTTT. Translated: CASSPPARGNNSPLHF.

CDR3 sequence: CAARLPSGGLGSPLHF. The CDR3 DNA follows: TGTGCCGCTCGGCTCCCTTCCGGGGGCTTAGGTTCACCCCTCCACTTT. The chain couples TRBV30 to TRBJ1-6; possibly TRBD1 for D (6 bases). The CDR3 loop spans 16 amino acids. Germline CDR1 reads GTSNPN; CDR2 reads SVGIG (reference sequence). Trimming removed 8 bases from V and 9 bases from J, with 26 bases in between.

The chain couples TRBV6-2 or TRBV6-3 to TRBJ2-2, with D unresolved. The V gene's germline CDR1 is MNHEY and CDR2 SVGEGT. V was shortened by 0 bases and J by 2 bases, with 7 bases between the two germline ends. This CDR3 comprises 15 residues. The CDR3, as DNA: TGTGCCAGCAGTTACTCGGGCAGAAACACCGGGGAGCTGTTTTTT. This sequence encodes CASSYSGRNTGELFF.

The chain joins TRBV7-2 to TRBJ2-3; 12 bases agree with TRBD2. CDR3 size: 16 residues. CDR1 and CDR2 (germline): SGHTA, FQGNSA. Trimming took 5 bases from V and 2 from J; bases not matched to a gene: 5. CDR3 sequence reads: CASSQSSGGATDTQYF. In nucleotides, the CDR3 is TGTGCCAGCAGCCAATCTAGCGGGGGGGCCACAGATACGCAGTATTTT. Full variable domain (missing parts from reference TRBV7-2 and TRBJ2-3): GAGVSQSPSNKVTEKGKDVELRCDPISGHTALYWYRQSLGQGLEFLIYFQGNSAPDKSGLPSDRFSAERTGGSVSTLTIQRTQQEDSAVYLCASSQSSGGATDTQYFGPGTRLTVL.

The chain joins TRBV5-4 to TRBJ2-3; 11 nucleotides line up with TRBD2. The CDR3 is 17 residues long. Germline CDR1 SGHNT, CDR2 YYREEE (reference sequence). After removal of 5 bases from V and 1 base from J, the junction contained 9 bases not matched to a gene. This chain's CDR3 is CASRVAGGFLGTDTQYF. DNA for the CDR3: TGTGCCAGCAGAGTAGCGGGGGGGTTTCTTGGCACAGATACGCAGTATTTT.

The chain combines TRBV18 with TRBJ2-5, with D possibly being TRBD2 (5 bases). CDR1 is KGHSH and CDR2 is LQKENI in the germline V gene. V was cut by 1 base and J by 7 bases, with 10 bases left in between. The CDR3 is made up of 13 amino acids. In DNA form, the CDR3 reads TGTGCCAGCTCACCACTGGAGGAAGGGACCCAGTACTTC. Its protein product is CASSPLEEGTQYF.

The chain carries TRBV3-1 (or the pseudogene TRBV3-2) and TRBJ2-7, with a possible D match to TRBD1 (6 bases). Trimming stripped 1 base from V and 6 bases from J, with 10 bases between. The length of the CDR3 is 13 residues. CDR1 is LGHDT and CDR2 is YNNKEL in the germline V gene (reference sequence). Here the CDR3 DNA reads TGTGCCAGCAGCCAAGTACAGGGCTTCGAGCAGTACTTC. Amino acids: CASSQVQGFEQYF.

Comment on this clone: One end of the junction does not line up with germline, which may come from a read error. The chain uses TRBV7-7 and TRBJ2-1, with no clear D. Per the germline V gene, CDR1 is SSHAT and CDR2 is FNYEAQ (reference sequence). The CDR3 extends over 15 amino acids. In DNA form, the CDR3 reads TGTGCTAGCAGCTTATCCGACGGACCCGGGAATGAGCAGTTCTTC. It encodes CASSLSDGPGNEQFF.

The chain couples TRBV24-1 to TRBJ2-1; 13 nucleotides align to TRBD2. The V gene's germline CDR1 is KGHDR and CDR2 SFDVKD. CDR3 length: 15 residues. The V and J ends lost 10 bases and 0 bases, in that order; junction bases with no gene match: 2. The CDR3 is CATTSGGSSYNEQFF. The CDR3, as DNA: TGTGCCACGACTAGCGGGGGGAGCTCCTACAATGAGCAGTTCTTC.

V gene TRBV6-6 combines with J gene TRBJ2-3; a possible D gene is TRBD1 (6 bases). The CDR3 extends over 15 amino acids. Germline-derived CDR1 and CDR2 are MNHNY and SVGAGI (reference sequence). Trimming took 6 bases from V and 2 from J, leaving 15 bases between them. The chain's CDR3 is CASSQDSRLTDTQYF. Written as DNA, the CDR3 is TGTGCCAGCAGCCAGGACAGTCGTCTCACAGATACGCAGTATTTT.

This chain connects TRBV3-1 (or the pseudogene TRBV3-2) to TRBJ1-2; 7 nucleotides line up with TRBD1. CDR1 is LGHDT, CDR2 YNNKEL, per germline (reference sequence). CDR3 length: 15 residues. Trimming took 4 bases from V and 2 from J; bases not matched to a gene: 7. CDR3 coding DNA: TGTGCCAGCAGCCGCTCAGGGGGTGCAAACTATGGCTACACCTTC. It codes for CASSRSGGANYGYTF.

The chain combines TRBV6-5 with TRBJ2-7; D is tentatively TRBD1 or TRBD2 (6 bases each). The V gene's germline CDR1 is MNHEY and CDR2 SVGAGI. CDR3 size: 12 residues. Trimming removed 7 bases at V and 4 bases at J, with 11 bases between. CDR3 nucleotide sequence: TGTGCCAGCAATCCGGGGGCATACGAGCAGTACTTC. It encodes CASNPGAYEQYF.

This sequence joins TRBV21-1 and TRBJ2-7; the table's TRBD1 call for D was not verified on the DNA. TRBV21-1 corresponds to a pseudogene. CDR3 length: 19 residues. CDR3 nucleotides: TGTGCCAGCACCCGAAGGCGGGACAGGGGAGCTGGAGAAAACTACGAGCAGTACTTC. Translating it yields CASTRRRDRGAGENYEQYF.